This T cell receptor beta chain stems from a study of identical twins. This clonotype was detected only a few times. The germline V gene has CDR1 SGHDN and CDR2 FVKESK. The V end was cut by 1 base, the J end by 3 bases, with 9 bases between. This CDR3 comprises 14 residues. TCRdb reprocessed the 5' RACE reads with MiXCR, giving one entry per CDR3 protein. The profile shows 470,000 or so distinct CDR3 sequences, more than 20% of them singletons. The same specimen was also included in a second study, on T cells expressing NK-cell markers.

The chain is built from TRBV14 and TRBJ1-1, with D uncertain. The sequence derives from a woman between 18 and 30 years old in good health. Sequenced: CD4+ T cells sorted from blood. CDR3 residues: CASSQVFQDTEAFF. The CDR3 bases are TGTGCCAGCAGCCAAGTTTTCCAGGACACTGAAGCTTTCTTT.